This section outlines one T cell receptor (beta chain) sequence together with its context. These data are taken from a study of control samples from healthy donors and cancer patients. Looked up from germline, CDR1 is SGHRS and CDR2 is YFSETQ. Trimming at V came to 3 bases and at J to 8 bases, leaving 4 bases not matched to a gene. CDR3 length: 13 amino acids. Here immunoSEQ multiplex PCR was the method, and the copy in TCRdb shows in-frame clones only, minus some. Here the sample spans more than 100,000 clones, 88% being singletons. Sequencing was carried out using blood. The V call is TRBV5-1, the J call TRBJ2-1, with 8 bases that match TRBD2. This sequence originates from a middle-aged man in good health. The CDR3 region is CASSSGGADEQFF. Here the CDR3 DNA reads TGCGCCAGCAGCTCCGGGGGGGCCGATGAGCAGTTCTTC. Variable domain in full (rest from reference TRBV5-1 and TRBJ2-1): KAGVTQTPRYLIKTRGQQVTLSCSPISGHRSVSWYQQTPGQGLQFLFEYFSETQRNKGNFPGRFSGRQFSNSRSEMNVSTLELGDSALYLCASSSGGADEQFFGPGTRLTVL.